This T cell receptor beta chain emerged from a study of Graves' ophthalmopathy and Graves' hyperthyroidism. Amplified TCR beta CDR3 regions were obtained using RNA transcripts as template. The workflow started with a first-round RT-PCR run with HTBI primers and then moved on to a second-round multiplex PCR. TCRdb independently ran MiXCR on the multiplex PCR reads; one entry per CDR3 protein. The sample shows under 250,000 distinct CDR3 sequences, about 22% of them seen only once. This clonotype has ten or more counts. What it recognizes is unknown. The V gene end was trimmed by 4 bases and the J gene end by 5 bases; junction bases not matched to a gene: 4. This CDR3 region has 12 residues. Germline CDR1 reads DFQATT; CDR2 reads SNEGSKA (reference sequence). Study observations and caveats: In separating ophthalmopathy from stable hyperthyroidism, a 13-signature model achieved less than 90% sensitivity and 81.08% specificity.

The sequenced sample consisted of peripheral blood. The chain combines TRBV20-1 with TRBJ2-7; 8 positions agree with TRBD1. This sequence originates from a woman between 50 and 59 years old with Graves' ophthalmopathy. This chain's CDR3 is CSANDRGHEQYF. The CDR3 DNA is TGCAGTGCTAATGACAGGGGTCACGAGCAGTACTTC.